This T cell receptor beta chain was profiled in a study of shared clonotypes between healthy human individuals. The wider study: Three plates each covered CD4 naive and memory; CD8 naive two, CD8 memory one. General study findings and limits: Sorted-subset sequencing, rarefaction showed, was incomplete despite large depth. On the whole, naive subsets had larger estimated richness than memory subsets had.

Genomic DNA (from each subset) was split evenly across several immunoSEQ plates. Generated by immunoSEQ multiplex PCR, the TCRdb table keeps only in-frame clones and is missing some. The sample has roughly 2,000,000 clones; roughly 93% are singletons. The V gene end was trimmed by 5 bases and the J gene end by 4 bases; junction bases not matched to a gene: 17. This CDR3 has 18 amino acids. The germline CDR1 and CDR2 sequences are LNHDA and SQIVND (reference sequence). Comment on this clone: Its antigen is unidentified.

Terminally differentiated effector memory CD45RA+ cells were excluded by CCR7 positive selection of CD45RO-negative cells. The clonotype originates from a man aged 18 to 29 in good health. Some clones in this sample may be carry-over from other donors' samples. The sequenced sample was naive CD8+ T cells from PBMCs. The genes are TRBV19 and TRBJ1-3, with 7 bases fitting TRBD1. The CDR3 sequence: CASSARQGSRVSGNTIYF. CDR3 in DNA: TGTGCCAGTAGTGCCCGACAGGGCTCGCGGGTCTCCGGAAACACCATATATTTT.